These 31 T cell receptor beta chains share one sample of origin, sequenced in a study of PD-L1 blockade in urothelial cancer. Time point reported: pretreatment peripheral blood. The protocol was immunoSEQ multiplex PCR, while the TCRdb copy is restricted to in-frame clones and leaves out a portion. The table shows over 45,000 clones, with 70% to 90% occurring only once. The source material was PBMCs, sampled around atezolizumab (anti-PD-L1) treatment. The receptors derive from a man in his 60s with urothelial cancer.

This clone was detected only a few times. The gene calls are TRBV14 and TRBJ1-1, with 8 bases lining up with TRBD1. Looked up from germline, CDR1 is SGHDN and CDR2 is FVKESK. V gave up 5 bases and J gave up 5 bases; unmatched junction bases: 10. The CDR3 spans 15 residues. The CDR3 DNA is TGTGCCAGCAGCTCCATAGACAGGGGAGGGACTGAAGCTTTCTTT. This translates into CASSSIDRGGTEAFF.

The rearrangement joins TRBV6-1 to TRBJ2-3; TRBD1 aligns across 9 bases. Per germline, CDR1 MNHNS and CDR2 SASEGT. Trimming took 6 bases from V and 1 from J; bases not matched to a gene: 5. The CDR3 runs 15 residues. The CDR3 loop reads CASRGRDRGTDTQYF. The CDR3 DNA follows: TGTGCCAGCAGGGGCAGGGACAGGGGCACAGATACGCAGTATTTT.

The V and J genes are TRBV19 and TRBJ2-7, with D possibly being TRBD2 (5 bases). Germline-derived CDR1 and CDR2 are LNHDA and SQIVND (reference sequence). Trimming left V 2 bases short and J 2 bases short, with 10 bases between. The length of the CDR3 is 14 residues. The CDR3 DNA follows: TGTGCCAGTAGTATAACGGACGGGACCTACGAGCAGTACTTC. The encoded protein is CASSITDGTYEQYF. Based on the CDR3 plus reference TRBV19 and TRBJ2-7, the full variable domain is DGGITQSPKYLFRKEGQNVTLSCEQNLNHDAMYWYRQDPGQGLRLIYYSQIVNDFQKGDIAEGYSVSREKKESFPLTVTSAQKNPTAFYLCASSITDGTYEQYFGPGTRLTVT.

This sequence joins TRBV5-1 and TRBJ1-2, with D tentatively TRBD1 (6 bases). V dropped 4 bases and J dropped 4 bases, with 17 bases sitting between them. This CDR3 is built from 15 residues. CDR1 and CDR2 (germline): SGHRS, YFSETQ. The CDR3 reads CASSPALGAVYGYTF. CDR3 in DNA: TGCGCCAGCAGCCCGGCCTTGGGGGCAGTCTATGGCTACACCTTC.

This clone was counted many times. The rearrangement joins TRBV5-6 to TRBJ2-3; TRBD2 is a possible D gene (6 bases). CDR1 and CDR2 from the germline V gene are SGHDT and YYEEEE. V was shortened by 2 bases and J by 3 bases, with 19 bases between the two germline ends. The CDR3 spans 17 residues. CDR3: CASSLEGGLTGTDTQYF. The CDR3 DNA reads TGTGCCAGCAGCTTAGAAGGAGGGCTAACTGGAACAGATACGCAGTATTTT.

The V gene is TRBV11-3, the J gene TRBJ2-7; tentative D call: TRBD1 (9 bases). CDR3 length: 16 amino acids. CDR1 SGHNT and CDR2 YENEEA come from the germline V gene. V was shortened by 5 bases and J by 4 bases, with 21 bases between the two germline ends. CDR3 residues: CASSRYGGDRVYEQYF. CDR3 nucleotides: TGTGCCAGCAGCCGCTACGGGGGGGACAGGGTATACGAGCAGTACTTC. Filled out from reference TRBV11-3 and TRBJ2-7, the complete variable domain reads EAGVVQSPRYKIIEKKQPVAFWCNPISGHNTLYWYLQNLGQGPELLIRYENEEAVDDSQLPKDRFSAERLKGVDSTLKIQPAELGDSAVYLCASSRYGGDRVYEQYFGPGTRLTVT.

This sequence joins TRBV5-4 and TRBJ1-3; D is unclear. In germline, CDR1 is SGHNT, CDR2 YYREEE (reference sequence). Trimming took 1 base from V and 12 from J, leaving 14 bases between them. The CDR3 is 13 amino acids. For the CDR3, the DNA is TGTGCCAGCAGCTTGAGGTCCGAAACGGGCATATATTTT. This translates into CASSLRSETGIYF.

The rearrangement uses TRBV5-6 and TRBJ1-1, with D unclear. Germline V lookup: CDR1 SGHDT, CDR2 YYEEEE. CDR3 length: 15 residues. Trimming cost V 4 bases and J 0 bases, with 13 bases left between them. The CDR3 bases are TGTGCCAGCAGCGTCTTATACCGGGTGAACACTGAAGCTTTCTTT. This encodes CASSVLYRVNTEAFF.

The V call is TRBV5-1, the J call TRBJ2-7; D is perhaps TRBD1 (5 bases). Per germline, CDR1 SGHRS and CDR2 YFSETQ. V was shortened by 7 bases and J by 6 bases, with 14 bases between the two germline ends. CDR3 length equals 12 residues. CDR3 protein: CASGQLASEQYF. The CDR3, as DNA: TGCGCCAGCGGACAACTTGCGAGCGAGCAGTACTTC.

This clone was detected once. This chain joins TRBV6-1 and TRBJ1-5; D gene uncertain. Trimming cost V 3 bases and J 1 base, with 4 bases left between them. In germline, CDR1 is MNHNS, CDR2 SASEGT. The CDR3 has 13 residues. CDR3 protein: CASSDTSNQPQHF. In DNA, the CDR3 is TGTGCCAGCAGTGATACAAGCAATCAGCCCCAGCATTTT.

The table lists this clone with a count of one. The chain is built from TRBV18 and TRBJ1-1, with D hard to call. Trimming cost V 6 bases and J 0 bases, with 8 bases left between them. Germline-derived CDR1 and CDR2 are KGHSH and LQKENI. The CDR3 covers 13 residues. The chain's CDR3 is CASSPTVNTEAFF. In nucleotides, the CDR3 is TGTGCCAGCTCTCCCACGGTGAACACTGAAGCTTTCTTT.

The rearrangement joins TRBV5-1 to TRBJ2-3, with 10 bases fitting TRBD2. Unmatched junction bases numbered 9, after V lost 4 bases and J lost 1 base. Germline assignment: CDR1 SGHRS and CDR2 YFSETQ. The CDR3 extends over 17 amino acids. The CDR3 loop is CASSPYGLAGGTDTQYF. In DNA form, the CDR3 reads TGCGCCAGCAGCCCTTACGGGCTAGCGGGGGGCACAGATACGCAGTATTTT.

V is TRBV5-1 and J is TRBJ1-1; D unresolved. The CDR3 has 14 amino acids. Germline-derived CDR1 and CDR2 are SGHRS and YFSETQ. Trimming took 3 bases from V and 5 from J, leaving 14 bases between them. The DNA for the CDR3 is TGCGCCAGCAGCTGGGGTGAGGGTTTGACTGAAGCTTTCTTT. Its translation: CASSWGEGLTEAFF.

The chain joins TRBV27 to TRBJ1-1, with no clear D. CDR1 and CDR2 (germline): MNHEY, SMNVEV (reference sequence). The CDR3 loop spans 13 amino acids. The V and J ends lost 0 bases and 3 bases respectively, with 5 bases between them. CDR3 residues: CASSLSRDTEAFF. CDR3 coding DNA: TGTGCCAGCAGTTTATCCCGAGACACTGAAGCTTTCTTT.

This clone was detected only once. The chain combines TRBV6-1 with TRBJ1-2, with 7 bases lining up with TRBD1. V lost 5 bases to trimming and J lost 1 base; unmatched junction nucleotides: 7. This CDR3 is built from 15 residues. Germline-derived CDR1 and CDR2 are MNHNS and SASEGT. CDR3 sequence (DNA): TGTGCCAGCAGTCGAGAGGGACAGAGTAACTATGGCTACACCTTC. It encodes CASSREGQSNYGYTF.

This chain links TRBV12-5 with TRBJ1-2; D unresolved. The V end lost 6 bases, the J end lost 0 bases, and 2 bases lay between the germline ends. Per the germline V gene, CDR1 is LGHNT and CDR2 is FRNRAP. The CDR3 runs 11 residues. The CDR3 region has the DNA TGTGCTAGTGGCACTAACTATGGCTACACCTTC. Translating gives CASGTNYGYTF.

V and J are TRBV9 and TRBJ1-5, with 11 bases fitting TRBD1. Germline CDR1 SGDLS, CDR2 YYNGEE. After removal of 4 bases from V and 7 bases from J, the junction contained 7 bases not matched to a gene. The CDR3 runs 15 residues. Here the CDR3 DNA reads TGTGCCAGCAGCCCTGGACAGGGGGCATGGCAGCCCCAGCATTTT. Its translation is CASSPGQGAWQPQHF.

This chain links TRBV30 with TRBJ1-4; D unresolved. The CDR3 runs 15 residues. V was cut by 5 bases and J by 7 bases, with 20 bases left in between. Germline V CDR1 and CDR2: GTSNPN, SVGIG (reference sequence). CDR3 nucleotides: TGTGCCTGGGGCGAATCCAGAGGGTTCAGTGAAAAACTGTTTTTT. This codes for CAWGESRGFSEKLFF.

Note on this clone: Other DNA sequences of this sample code for an identical CDR3. CDR3 sequence: CASSERRNYGYTF. The CDR3 nucleotides read TGTGCCAGCAGTGAAAGGAGGAACTATGGCTACACCTTC. The chain combines TRBV6-1 with TRBJ1-2; D not resolved. V was cut by 2 bases and J by 2 bases, with 6 bases left in between. Per germline, CDR1 MNHNS and CDR2 SASEGT. This CDR3 spans 13 amino acids.

The chain carries TRBV19 and TRBJ1-5; the D gene is possibly TRBD1 (5 bases). CDR1 and CDR2 from the germline V gene are LNHDA and SQIVND (reference sequence). V lost 5 bases and J lost 1, with 18 bases in between. This CDR3 contains 17 residues. CDR3 region: CASSRGGAGKSNQPQHF. The CDR3 nucleotides read TGTGCCAGTAGTCGGGGAGGGGCCGGGAAAAGCAATCAGCCCCAGCATTTT. Full variable domain (outside the CDR3, taken from reference TRBV19 and TRBJ1-5): DGGITQSPKYLFRKEGQNVTLSCEQNLNHDAMYWYRQDPGQGLRLIYYSQIVNDFQKGDIAEGYSVSREKKESFPLTVTSAQKNPTAFYLCASSRGGAGKSNQPQHFGDGTRLSIL.

The chain has TRBV11-3 and TRBJ2-2, with D perhaps matching TRBD2 (7 bases). The V and J ends lost 4 bases and 5 bases respectively, with 20 bases between them. Germline values: CDR1 SGHNT, CDR2 YENEEA. This CDR3 has 17 amino acids. The CDR3 DNA is TGTGCCAGCAGCTCCGGCGGTGCGGGGGCCGGAACCGGGGAGCTGTTTTTT. Residues: CASSSGGAGAGTGELFF.

The rearrangement joins TRBV4-2 to TRBJ1-1; the D gene is possibly TRBD1 (5 bases). V lost 1 base and J 6 bases, leaving 12 bases between the germline ends. Germline CDR1 LGHNA, CDR2 YNFKEQ. The CDR3 is 14 residues long. The CDR3 bases are TGTGCCAGCAGCCAAGTGGGGCCAGCATCTGAAGCTTTCTTT. Its translation: CASSQVGPASEAFF.

This chain uses TRBV29-1 with TRBJ2-1; perhaps TRBD2 as D (6 bases). The CDR3 length is 14 residues. CDR1 is SQVTM and CDR2 is ANQGSEA in the germline V gene. Trimming left V 4 bases short and J 4 bases short, with 14 bases between. CDR3 protein: CSVVAGKIYNEQFF. The CDR3 DNA reads TGCAGCGTTGTCGCGGGGAAGATATACAATGAGCAGTTCTTC.

This clone was recorded only once. The CDR3 sequence: CASSQGTGSYYGYTF. Written as DNA, the CDR3 is TGTGCCAGCAGTCAGGGGACAGGGAGTTACTATGGCTACACCTTC. This chain links TRBV27 with TRBJ1-2, with 9 positions matching TRBD1. CDR3 size: 15 residues. V dropped 5 bases and J dropped 3; count of bases not matched to a gene: 7. Germline CDR1 and CDR2: MNHEY and SMNVEV (reference sequence).

The J gene is TRBJ2-1, the V gene TRBV5-1; 9 positions agree with TRBD2. With 4 bases clipped from V and 9 bases from J, the junction kept 11 bases outside the gene matches. This CDR3 has 15 amino acids. CDR1 is SGHRS and CDR2 is YFSETQ in the germline V gene. The CDR3 DNA reads TGCGCCAGCAGCGAGGTAGCGGGGGCCTCCGGTGAGCAGTTCTTC. Translation gives CASSEVAGASGEQFF.

V is TRBV6-1 and J is TRBJ2-7, with D perhaps TRBD1 (5 bases). With 1 base removed from V and 3 bases from J, the gap between germline ends came to 13 bases. In germline, CDR1 is MNHNS, CDR2 SASEGT. CDR3 size: 15 residues. CDR3 coding DNA: TGTGCCAGCAGTGAAGGGGCAGGGTATCTCTACGAGCAGTACTTC. It is translated as CASSEGAGYLYEQYF.

This clone was seen a handful of times. J is TRBJ1-1 and V is TRBV16; a weak D match, TRBD1 (6 bases). Trimming shortened V by 6 bases and J by 1 base, and 9 bases separated the two germline ends. Germline assignment: CDR1 KGHSY and CDR2 FQNENV. The CDR3 sequence is 13 residues long. The CDR3: CASRVQGNTEAFF. The CDR3 region has the DNA TGTGCCAGCAGAGTACAGGGGAACACTGAAGCTTTCTTT.

V and J are TRBV9 and TRBJ2-7, with D possibly matching TRBD1 (5 bases). Germline V gives CDR1 SGDLS, CDR2 YYNGEE. V was cut by 6 bases and J by 2 bases, with 15 bases left in between. This CDR3 has 14 residues. For the CDR3, the DNA is TGTGCCAGCACCAAGGGCCAGGGCACCTACGAGCAGTACTTC. It encodes CASTKGQGTYEQYF.

The chain couples TRBV9 to TRBJ1-4; D gene unclear. The V end lost 5 bases, the J end lost 3 bases, and 11 bases lay between the germline ends. In germline, CDR1 is SGDLS, CDR2 YYNGEE. The CDR3 sequence is 14 residues long. The DNA of the CDR3 is TGTGCCAGCAGTGTCGCGGGGTCTAATGAAAAACTGTTTTTT. Its translation: CASSVAGSNEKLFF.

DNA of the CDR3: TGTGCCATCAGTGAGTCGTCCTGGGAGACGTATCAGCCCCAGCATTTT. It encodes CAISESSWETYQPQHF. This chain joins TRBV10-3 and TRBJ1-5; D is ambiguous. From germline, CDR1 is ENHRY and CDR2 SYGVKD. The CDR3 runs to 16 residues. V was shortened by 0 bases and J by 5 bases, with 14 bases between the two germline ends.

This chain links TRBV7-3 with TRBJ1-3, with D perhaps TRBD1 (6 bases). Germline-derived CDR1 and CDR2 are SGHTA and FQGTGA. This CDR3 has 15 amino acids. V gave up 0 bases and J gave up 4 bases, with 10 bases separating them. The CDR3 sequence is CASSLTGGLGNTIYF. The CDR3 region has the DNA TGTGCCAGCAGCTTAACAGGGGGTTTAGGAAACACCATATATTTT.